This T cell receptor (beta chain) was captured in a study of regulatory T cells in long-lasting Graves disease (dated by TCRdb to about 2021). Regarding the study in general: In the newly diagnosed Graves' disease group, patients had been taking antithyroid drugs for less than 3 months. The study was registered as a clinical trial and conducted in China. Peripheral blood TCR sequencing and RNA sequencing compared persistent Graves' disease patients with newly diagnosed Graves' disease patients. A total of about 35 samples underwent TCR sequencing, from around 13 patients with persistent Graves' disease and 20 patients with newly diagnosed Graves' disease. Study-level results and caveats: The small sample size was acknowledged by the authors as a limitation that may reduce accuracy. Patients with persistent disease shared more public clonotypes (around 3,000) than newly diagnosed patients did (approximately 990). Sequencing and analysis were limited to the TCR beta chain. The study examined only peripheral blood because the primary lesion, thyroid tissue, could not be accessed. Lower TCR Shannon entropy and fewer highly expanded clones were observed in persistent Graves' disease patients than in newly diagnosed patients, which suggested clonal expansion. Preferential use of TRBV28, TRBJ1-2 and TRBJ2-5 was observed in persistent disease, whereas TRBV20-1 and TRBJ2-1 were favored in newly diagnosed disease.

The time point label here, explained by the study, means: newly diagnosed GD, antithyroid drugs for less than 3 months. For both TCR sequencing and RNA sequencing, RNA was extracted from PBMCs in TRIzol. The diagnosis of Graves' disease followed American Thyroid Association guidelines. Recruitment of patients was carried out at an endocrinology department in Xi'an, China. From each patient, around 8.3 milliliters of peripheral blood was collected into an EDTA anticoagulant tube. Ficoll Paque Plus density gradient separation was used to isolate PBMCs, and no further T cell sorting was performed. An Agilent 2100 Bioanalyzer and agarose gel were used to assess RNA quality, and a NanoDrop 2000 was used to measure RNA concentration. Via the germline V gene, CDR1 is SNHLY and CDR2 FYNNEI. Clipping removes 3 bases from V and 6 bases from J, with 11 as the unmatched junction base count. Taken from cysteine to phenylalanine, the CDR3 has 16 residues. Solely the CDR3 DNA is kept, with 48 bases framed from the first base.

This clonotype was found many times. The antigen this receptor binds is unknown. Base qualities are missing; no much larger clone stands one base away. The receptor library was made with multiplex PCR. The data were produced on an Illumina HiSeq 4000. To build TCR beta libraries, CDR3 regions were amplified by Arm-PCR using iRepertoire HTBI primers. Before sequencing, the PCR products went through gel purification. Under the source paper's analysis protocol: Gene usage analysis of CDR3 amino acid clonotypes relied on the approximately 62 TRBV and 13 to 15 TRBJ segments identified across samples. COPE and FqMerger were used to merge the filtered high-quality paired reads into contigs. BLAST was used to align contigs to IMGT TRBV, TRBD and TRBJ reference genes, and CDR3 was defined according to IMGT. Clonotypes above 0.1% frequency were classified as highly expanded clones. Shannon entropy was used to measure repertoire diversity, and the Gini coefficient was used to measure V-J evenness. Clonotypes shared by more than one individual were considered public. Clones were called with MiXCR by TCRdb after fastp trimmed the public reads at Q25, and only in-frame beta chains were retained. All rows with the same CDR3 protein become a single entry with the most common DNA and genes. For this entry, the V and J calls and clone size follow TCRdb and not the study's own pipeline. Counted in this sample were under 500,000 distinct CDR3 sequences; about a sixth of them appeared once. The biggest ten clones account for 9.5% to 12% of the sample.

This sample was shared with a second study, whose subject was T cells in Graves' hyperthyroidism and ophthalmopathy. Looking at the second paper: A patient counted as having stable Graves' hyperthyroidism if no progression to ophthalmopathy occurred over 18 months of follow-up. The hyperthyroidism patients were between 18 and 65 years old and newly diagnosed, with a disease duration of less than 2 months. Any patient with an uncontrolled infection, another autoimmune disease, pregnancy or lactation was excluded. Diagnoses relied on clinical symptoms, serum thyroxine and TRAb, thyroid ultrasound and orbital computed tomography. The first round of RT-PCR for the TCR CDR3 was performed with the HTBI primer set and the Qiagen OneStep RT-PCR kit. Most expanded thyroid clonotypes (frequency above 0.001) were also detected in blood, a finding suggesting that blood repertoires may reflect thyroid immune responses. A model built on a 13 V-J signature distinguished ophthalmopathy from stable hyperthyroidism, reaching approximately 89% sensitivity and approximately 81% specificity in cross-validation and 80%/75% in testing. In validation, progression to ophthalmopathy was predicted by the model with 70% to 71% sensitivity and 72.22% specificity, a median of about 6.8 months before onset. TCR V-J signatures able to tell the groups apart were searched for in a discovery cohort of approximately 95 patients, of whom over 40 had Graves' ophthalmopathy and roughly 57 had stable Graves' hyperthyroidism. Prospective prediction of ophthalmopathy was tested in an independent validation cohort consisting of some 18 hyperthyroidism patients and some 15 patients who later progressed to ophthalmopathy. The 75 to 100 discovery patients were randomly split 7:3 into training and test sets. Thyroid tissue and blood T-cell repertoires from about 6 Graves' hyperthyroidism patients were also compared in the study. Following sampling, methimazole starting at 30 mg daily was given to hyperthyroidism patients, and high-dose intravenous methylprednisolone was given to ophthalmopathy patients. Libraries were constructed in a second round of multiplex PCR, after which size selection and purification were performed. Libraries were sequenced paired-end with 100 bp reads on an Illumina HiSeq2000. SOAPnuke was used to process the raw data, removing reads that contained adapters or uncalled bases, had a mean Phred below 15, or lacked an exact match to the constant primer or identifier. COPE v1.2.5 was used to merge the high-quality paired reads, and each unique nucleotide sequence was defined as a clonotype. MiTCR v1.1 was used to align the clonotypes against IMGT TRBV, TRBD and TRBJ reference segments. Only V-J combinations with frequency above 0.0001, covering approximately 99% of repertoires, were analysed. The TCS score was defined as F50 (clonal expansion) divided by E x V (chaos), with BLOSUM62-based TCRdist calculated between CDR3 peptides within each V-J. Welch's t-statistics and random forest reduced just over 500 V-J features to 10 to 15, which were used in a naive Bayes classifier (R e1071). Sample size was not statistically predetermined, and blinding of investigators to group allocation was not performed. The paper reports TCR Vbeta CDR3 sequencing of roughly 140 peripheral blood samples: around 45 ophthalmopathy, around 80 hyperthyroidism and around 17 progressor patients.

Recombination linked TRBV2 to TRBJ2-1; TRBD2 aligns with 7 central bases. Sample: peripheral blood mononuclear cells (PBMCs), taken at new diagnosis, from a patient treated with antithyroid drugs. This sequence was found in a woman in her 30s with Graves disease. Donor details come from another sample of the same person, matched by shared clones. CDR3 protein: CASSDSGGSGGNEQFF. The nucleotide sequence reads as follows: TGTGCCAGCAGTGATTCGGGAGGCTCCGGGGGCAATGAGCAGTTCTTC.